This entry describes one T cell receptor beta chain. Its antigen is not known. This entry is derived from a study of T cells after yellow fever vaccination. UMIs and a universal primer site were added when TCR cDNA was made by 5'RACE template switching. TCRdb independently ran MiXCR on the 5' RACE reads; one entry per CDR3 protein. The repertoire holds fewer than 450,000 distinct CDR3 sequences, with around 10% as singletons. The germline V gene has CDR1 SGHVS and CDR2 FQNEAQ. The CDR3 is 16 residues long. Deletions cut 1 base from V and 2 bases from J, with 11 bases between. The study's findings and limits: Clonotype sharing between CD4 and CD8 compartments was small.

The chain links TRBV7-8 to TRBJ2-2; D ambiguous. The receptor was isolated from a man aged 18 to 35 who received the YFV17D yellow fever vaccine. The sequenced sample was PBMCs, obtained on the day of the first yellow fever vaccination. CDR3 in DNA: TGTGCCAGCAGCTTAGTTGTTGGTCTAAACACCGGGGAGCTGTTTTTT. Residues: CASSLVVGLNTGELFF.